These 16 T cell receptor beta chains were all obtained from the same sample, sequenced in a study of blood T cell repertoires in COVID-19. Repertoires were generated with immunoSEQ multiplex PCR, while TCRdb's copy carries only in-frame clones and drops some. The table shows 50,000 to 65,000 clones, with around 93% occurring only once. The specimen was peripheral blood. The receptors come from a man aged 50-60 years with acute or convalescent COVID-19.

The chain joins TRBV7-6 to TRBJ1-1, with D unresolved. V shed 11 bases and J shed 6 bases, with 19 bases lying between them. CDR3 length: 13 residues. Germline values: CDR1 SGHVS, CDR2 FNYEAQ. CDR3 coding DNA: TGTGCCCAGAAGAGGGAGGGAGATGCTGAAGCTTTCTTT. This sequence encodes CAQKREGDAEAFF. Full variable domain (remainder filled in from reference TRBV7-6 and TRBJ1-1): GAGVSQSPRYKVTKRGQDVALRCDPISGHVSLYWYRQALGQGPEFLTYFNYEAQQDKSGLPNDRFSAERPEGSISTLTIQRTEQRDSAMYRCAQKREGDAEAFFGQGTRLTVV.

The chain links TRBV19 to TRBJ2-3; maybe TRBD2 (5 bases). Germline CDR1 reads LNHDA; CDR2 reads SQIVND (reference sequence). Trimming shortened V by 5 bases and J by 6 bases, and 6 bases separated the two germline ends. The CDR3 spans 11 residues. The CDR3 DNA reads TGTGCCAGTAGTCGAGGGGATACGCAGTATTTT. Translating it yields CASSRGDTQYF.

The chain recombines TRBV6-1 with TRBJ1-2, with unresolved D. This CDR3 spans 12 amino acids. Trimming took off 2 bases at V and 4 bases at J, with 5 bases between the two ends. Germline values: CDR1 MNHNS, CDR2 SASEGT. CDR3 in DNA: TGTGCCAGCAGTGAACCTATCTATGGCTACACCTTC. Its protein product is CASSEPIYGYTF.

J is TRBJ2-7 and V is TRBV28, with 9 bases identical to TRBD1. Per the germline V gene, CDR1 is MDHEN and CDR2 is SYDVKM. The junction had 12 bases not matched to a gene; V was cut back by 8 bases and J by 1 base. There are 16 residues in the CDR3. The DNA for the CDR3 is TGTGCCAGCTTGACATCTGCCGGGACAGGGTCCTACGAGCAGTACTTC. As protein: CASLTSAGTGSYEQYF. Full variable domain (rest looked up from reference TRBV28 and TRBJ2-7): DVKVTQSSRYLVKRTGEKVFLECVQDMDHENMFWYRQDPGLGLRLIYFSYDVKMKEKGDIPEGYSVSREKKERFSLILESASTNQTSMYLCASLTSAGTGSYEQYFGPGTRLTVT.

This chain joins TRBV5-6 and TRBJ1-1, with a tentative D call TRBD1 (6 bases). V shed 3 bases and J shed 5 bases, with 17 bases lying between them. CDR3 length: 15 residues. Germline assignment: CDR1 SGHDT and CDR2 YYEEEE. CDR3 coding DNA: TGTGCCAGCAGCTCGAAAGGCTGGGGGCAAACTGAAGCTTTCTTT. Encoded protein: CASSSKGWGQTEAFF.

This clone was seen a single time. The V call is TRBV7-2, the J call TRBJ1-2, with D uncertain. V lost 1 base to trimming and J lost 8 bases, with 8 bases between them. The CDR3 length is 12 residues. CDR1 and CDR2 (germline): SGHTA, FQGNSA. CDR3 nucleotide sequence: TGTGCCAGCAGCTTAGGCCCCTACGGCTACACCTTC. Its protein product is CASSLGPYGYTF.

The chain uses TRBV28 and TRBJ1-5; D perhaps matches TRBD1 (6 bases). Germline assignment: CDR1 MDHEN and CDR2 SYDVKM. The CDR3 totals 15 residues. The ends were cut back, 5 bases at V and 2 bases at J, with 13 bases in the middle. CDR3 nucleotides: TGTGCCAGCAGTCGCCAGGACAGACGCAATCAGCCCCAGCATTTT. This encodes CASSRQDRRNQPQHF.

This clone was counted once. The genes are TRBV11-2 and TRBJ2-1; TRBD2 matches at 7 bases. J gave up 6 bases and V 3 bases, and 5 bases lay outside the gene matches. Germline CDR1 SGHAT, CDR2 FQNNGV. There are 14 residues in the CDR3. The CDR3 is CASSLVLALNEQFF. DNA for the CDR3: TGTGCCAGCAGCTTGGTACTAGCGCTCAATGAGCAGTTCTTC.

V usage is TRBV18 and J usage is TRBJ1-1; D is unclear. The CDR3 consists of 14 residues. Germline V gene sequence: CDR1 KGHSH, CDR2 LQKENI. Between the trimmed V and J ends, which lost 1 base and 1 base, there was a span of 7 bases. The CDR3 sequence is CASSPLGTNTEAFF. In nucleotides, the CDR3 is TGTGCCAGCTCACCACTCGGTACGAACACTGAAGCTTTCTTT.

This clone was observed a handful of times. In DNA, the CDR3 is TGTGCCAGCACCGGGGGTCAGCACACCGGGGAGCTGTTTTTT. Its translation is CASTGGQHTGELFF. This chain links TRBV5-4 with TRBJ2-2, with D tentatively TRBD2 (6 bases). The V end lost 6 bases, the J end lost 3 bases, and 12 bases lay between the germline ends. The CDR3 extends over 14 amino acids. From germline, CDR1 is SGHNT and CDR2 YYREEE (reference sequence).

The V gene is TRBV18, the J gene TRBJ2-6, with TRBD1 as a possible D gene (6 bases). Germline V CDR1 and CDR2: KGHSH, LQKENI. Trimming removed 3 bases from V and 0 bases from J, with 27 bases in between. The CDR3 covers 22 residues. CDR3 DNA: TGTGCCAGCTCACCCCCGGTAGGGGGTCGCAGTGAATTATTCTCTGGGGCCAACGTCCTGACTTTC. It codes for CASSPPVGGRSELFSGANVLTF.

The genes are TRBV27 and TRBJ2-7; 7 nucleotides line up with TRBD1. Trimming removed 8 bases from V and 5 bases from J; junction bases left unmatched: 9. Germline V gene data show CDR1 as MNHEY and CDR2 as SMNVEV (reference sequence). The CDR3 loop spans 13 amino acids. CDR3 sequence reads: CASYDRADHEQYF. The CDR3 DNA is TGTGCCAGCTACGACAGGGCCGACCACGAGCAGTACTTC.

The rearrangement joins TRBV6-6 to TRBJ1-1; D unclear. CDR3 length: 13 residues. V was pared by 3 bases and J by 4 bases, with 9 bases between. Germline values: CDR1 MNHNY, CDR2 SVGAGI (reference sequence). CDR3 DNA sequence: TGTGCCAGCAGTTATTCGGCGGTCACTGAAGCTTTCTTT. This translates into CASSYSAVTEAFF.

The chain links TRBV6-6 to TRBJ2-3; the match to TRBD2 covers 13 bases. Trimming took 6 bases from V and 7 from J; bases not matched to a gene: 7. Germline-derived CDR1 and CDR2 are MNHNY and SVGAGI (reference sequence). The CDR3 length is 15 residues. In nucleotides, the CDR3 is TGTGCCAGCAGCTACACTAGCGGGGGGGCCTATACGCAGTATTTT. Its protein is CASSYTSGGAYTQYF.

V gene TRBV3-1 (or the pseudogene TRBV3-2) combines with J gene TRBJ1-1; D gene uncertain. The CDR3 length is 12 residues. The germline V and J ends were trimmed by 6 bases and 5 bases, with 10 bases remaining between them. Germline V gene data show CDR1 as LGHDT and CDR2 as YNNKEL (reference sequence). The CDR3 sequence is CASSPSGTEAFF. CDR3 nucleotide sequence: TGTGCCAGCAGTCCATCAGGAACTGAAGCTTTCTTT.

V gene TRBV2 combines with J gene TRBJ1-4, with TRBD1 identical over 7 bases. V shed 7 bases, J shed 3 bases, and the junction held 8 bases outside the gene matches. Germline assignment: CDR1 SNHLY and CDR2 FYNNEI. The CDR3 length is 15 residues. CDR3 sequence: CASTEGARANEKLFF. The CDR3 DNA follows: TGTGCCAGCACGGAGGGGGCGCGGGCTAATGAAAAACTGTTTTTT.